Described below is a single T cell receptor beta chain sequence and its context. Authors' processing steps: By means of reference gene primer amplification, nucleated cell counts were estimated. Sequencing was performed with immunoSEQ multiplex PCR; in TCRdb, only in-frame clones are kept and a portion is missing. The D gene and trimming were derived from the DNA, and the V and J assignments and clone size from that table. Of approximately 190,000 clones listed, about 88% were seen once; the top ten hold roughly an eighth. The sample is drawn from a study of blood T cell repertoires in COVID-19. At the level of the study: The samples span acute and convalescent COVID-19 from the United States, Italy and Spain. T cells, B-cell-depleted T cells, or PBMCs supplied cDNA or gDNA.

Input material: peripheral blood. This clonotype was sampled from a man between 25 and 39 years old with active or convalescent COVID-19.

The CDR3 bases are TGTGCCAGCAGCCCTCGACAGGGGCCTTACTATGGCTACACCTTC. It codes for CASSPRQGPYYGYTF. The chain recombines TRBV9 with TRBJ1-2; 8 nucleotides line up with TRBD1. Germline CDR1 and CDR2: SGDLS and YYNGEE. The trim removed 4 bases at V and 3 bases at J, leaving 8 bases unmatched. This CDR3 spans 15 amino acids.